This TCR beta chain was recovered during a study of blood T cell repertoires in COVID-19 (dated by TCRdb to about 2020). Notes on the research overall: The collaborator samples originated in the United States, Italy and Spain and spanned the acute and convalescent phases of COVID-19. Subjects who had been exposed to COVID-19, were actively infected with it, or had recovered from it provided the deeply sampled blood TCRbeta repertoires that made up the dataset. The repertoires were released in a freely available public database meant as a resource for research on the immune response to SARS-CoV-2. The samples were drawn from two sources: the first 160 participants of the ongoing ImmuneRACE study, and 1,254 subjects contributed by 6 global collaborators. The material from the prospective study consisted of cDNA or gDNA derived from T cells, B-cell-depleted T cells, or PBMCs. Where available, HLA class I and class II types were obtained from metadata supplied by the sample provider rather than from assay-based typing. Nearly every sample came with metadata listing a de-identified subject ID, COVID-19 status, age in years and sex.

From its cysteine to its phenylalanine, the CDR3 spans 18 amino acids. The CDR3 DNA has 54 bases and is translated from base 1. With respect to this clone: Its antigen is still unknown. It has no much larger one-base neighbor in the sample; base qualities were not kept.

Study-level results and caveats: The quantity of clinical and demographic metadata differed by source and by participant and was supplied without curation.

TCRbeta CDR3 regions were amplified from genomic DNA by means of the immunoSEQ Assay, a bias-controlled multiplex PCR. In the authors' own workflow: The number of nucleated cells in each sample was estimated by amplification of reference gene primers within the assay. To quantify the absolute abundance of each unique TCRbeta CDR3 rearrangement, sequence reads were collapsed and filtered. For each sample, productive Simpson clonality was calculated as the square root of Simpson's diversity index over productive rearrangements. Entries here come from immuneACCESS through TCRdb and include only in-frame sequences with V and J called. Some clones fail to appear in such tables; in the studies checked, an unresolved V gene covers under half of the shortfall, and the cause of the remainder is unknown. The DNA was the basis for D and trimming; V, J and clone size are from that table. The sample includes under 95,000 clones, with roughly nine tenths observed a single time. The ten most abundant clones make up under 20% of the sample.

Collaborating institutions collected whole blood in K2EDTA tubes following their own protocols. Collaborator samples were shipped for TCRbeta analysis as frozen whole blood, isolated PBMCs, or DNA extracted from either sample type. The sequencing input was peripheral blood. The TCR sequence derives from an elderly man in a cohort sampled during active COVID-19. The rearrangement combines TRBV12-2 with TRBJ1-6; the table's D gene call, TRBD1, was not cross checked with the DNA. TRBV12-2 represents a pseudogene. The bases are TGTGCAAGTCGCCCGTCCCCCACAGGACAGAGCTATAATTCACCCCTCCACTTT. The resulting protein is CASRPSPTGQSYNSPLHF.